This T cell receptor (beta chain) is from a study of T cell repertoires in aging, cancer and after chemotherapy. Broader study findings: In cancer patients, declining TCR diversity with age involved lost richness and lost evenness. Untreated cancer patients had significantly lower blood TCR diversity than age-matched healthy donors.

The template was genomic DNA from peripheral blood, not RNA. This clonotype was seen just once. Its matching antigen is unknown. Likely a read error: the CDR3 ends without its conserved phenylalanine or tryptophan. TRB rearrangements spanning V, D and J were amplified using mixed TRB-A/B primers. TCRdb recomputed calls from the multiplex PCR reads with MiXCR, one row per CDR3 protein. Of some 1,500 distinct CDR3 sequences in the sample, 20% to 25% were seen once. Germline assignment: CDR1 DFQATT and CDR2 SNEGSKA (reference sequence). Trimming stripped 3 bases from V and 4 bases from J, with 13 bases between. This CDR3 spans 13 amino acids.

The sample was blood. The V and J genes are TRBV20-1 and TRBJ2-7, with no clear D. This TCR was sampled from a human donor with a solid tumor. The DNA for the CDR3 is TGCAGTGCTAGCGGCCACGACGCTTACGAGCAGTACTCC. This gives the protein CSASGHDAYEQYS.